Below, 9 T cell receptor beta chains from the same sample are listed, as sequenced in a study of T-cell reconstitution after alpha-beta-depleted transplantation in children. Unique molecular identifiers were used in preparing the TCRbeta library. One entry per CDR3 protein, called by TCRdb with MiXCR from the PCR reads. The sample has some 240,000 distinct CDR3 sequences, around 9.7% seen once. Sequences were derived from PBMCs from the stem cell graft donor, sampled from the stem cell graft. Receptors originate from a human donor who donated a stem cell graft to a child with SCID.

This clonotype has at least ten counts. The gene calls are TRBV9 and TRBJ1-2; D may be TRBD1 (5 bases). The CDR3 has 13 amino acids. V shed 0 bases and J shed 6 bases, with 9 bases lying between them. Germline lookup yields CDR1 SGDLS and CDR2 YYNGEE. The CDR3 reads CASSVAGGNGYTF. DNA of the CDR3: TGTGCCAGCAGCGTAGCCGGGGGAAATGGCTACACCTTC.

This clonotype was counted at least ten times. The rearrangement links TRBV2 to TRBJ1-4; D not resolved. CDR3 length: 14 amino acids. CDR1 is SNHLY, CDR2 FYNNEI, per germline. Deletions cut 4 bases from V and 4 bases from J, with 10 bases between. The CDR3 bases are TGTGCCAGCAGTGTCGAACGGATTAATGAAAAACTGTTTTTT. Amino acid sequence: CASSVERINEKLFF.

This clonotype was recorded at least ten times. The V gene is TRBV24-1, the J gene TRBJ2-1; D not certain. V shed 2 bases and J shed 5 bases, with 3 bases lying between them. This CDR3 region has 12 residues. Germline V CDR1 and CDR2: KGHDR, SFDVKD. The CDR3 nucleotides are TGTGCCACCAGTGATTATAACAATGAGCAGTTCTTC. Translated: CATSDYNNEQFF.

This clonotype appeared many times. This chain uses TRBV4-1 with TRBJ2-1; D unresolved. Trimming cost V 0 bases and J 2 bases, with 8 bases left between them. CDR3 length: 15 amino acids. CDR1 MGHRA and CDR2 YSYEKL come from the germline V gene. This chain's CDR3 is CASSQDGQTYNEQFF. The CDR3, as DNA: TGCGCCAGCAGCCAAGATGGGCAGACCTACAATGAGCAGTTCTTC.

The CDR3 sequence: CSARTSGGNTGELFF. The CDR3 nucleotides read TGCAGTGCTCGGACTAGCGGGGGGAACACCGGGGAGCTGTTTTTT. The chain has TRBV20-1 and TRBJ2-2; 13 bases align to TRBD2. Germline CDR1 is DFQATT and CDR2 is SNEGSKA (reference sequence). The CDR3 has 15 residues. V trimming: 5 bases; J trimming: 1 base; junction bases outside the gene matches: 1.

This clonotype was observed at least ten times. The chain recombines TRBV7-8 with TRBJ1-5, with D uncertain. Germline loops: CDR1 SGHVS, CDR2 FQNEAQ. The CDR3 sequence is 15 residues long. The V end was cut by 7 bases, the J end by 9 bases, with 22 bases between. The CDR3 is CASTPSETAPGPQHF. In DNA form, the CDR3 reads TGTGCCAGCACCCCTTCCGAAACAGCCCCAGGGCCCCAGCATTTT.

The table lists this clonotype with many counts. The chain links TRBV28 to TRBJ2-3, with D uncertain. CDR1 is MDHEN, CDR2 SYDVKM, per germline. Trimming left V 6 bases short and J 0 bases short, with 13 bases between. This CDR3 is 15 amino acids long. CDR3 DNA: TGTGCCAGCAGCAAGTTGCGGCTTAGCACAGATACGCAGTATTTT. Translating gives CASSKLRLSTDTQYF.

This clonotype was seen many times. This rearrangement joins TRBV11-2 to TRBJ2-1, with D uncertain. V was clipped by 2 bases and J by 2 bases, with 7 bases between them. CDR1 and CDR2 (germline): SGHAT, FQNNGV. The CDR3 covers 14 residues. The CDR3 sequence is CASSLLLTYNEQFF. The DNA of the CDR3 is TGTGCCAGCAGCTTATTACTAACCTACAATGAGCAGTTCTTC.

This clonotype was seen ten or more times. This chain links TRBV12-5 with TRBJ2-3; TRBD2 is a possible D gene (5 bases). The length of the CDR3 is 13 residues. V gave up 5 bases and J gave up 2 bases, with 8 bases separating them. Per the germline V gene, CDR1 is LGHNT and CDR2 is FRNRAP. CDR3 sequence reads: CASGPGVTDTQYF. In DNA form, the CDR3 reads TGTGCTAGTGGTCCCGGGGTCACAGATACGCAGTATTTT.